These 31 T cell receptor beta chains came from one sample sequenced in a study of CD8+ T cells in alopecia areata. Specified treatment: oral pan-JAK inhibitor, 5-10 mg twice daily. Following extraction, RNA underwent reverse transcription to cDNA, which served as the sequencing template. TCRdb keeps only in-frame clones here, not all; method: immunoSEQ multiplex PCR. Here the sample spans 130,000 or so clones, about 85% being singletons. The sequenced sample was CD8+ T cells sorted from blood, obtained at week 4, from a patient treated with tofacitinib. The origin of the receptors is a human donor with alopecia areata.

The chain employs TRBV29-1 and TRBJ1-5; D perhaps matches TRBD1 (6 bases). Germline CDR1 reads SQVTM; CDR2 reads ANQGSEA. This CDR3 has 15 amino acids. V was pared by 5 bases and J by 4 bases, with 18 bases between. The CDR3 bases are TGCAGCGTTACCCTAACAGGGTTAGAAAATCAGCCCCAGCATTTT. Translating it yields CSVTLTGLENQPQHF. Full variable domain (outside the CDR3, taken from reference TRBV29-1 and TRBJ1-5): SAVISQKPSRDICQRGTSLTIQCQVDSQVTMMFWYRQQPGQSLTLIATANQGSEATYESGFVIDKFPISRPNLTFSTLTVSNMSPEDSSIYLCSVTLTGLENQPQHFGDGTRLSIL.

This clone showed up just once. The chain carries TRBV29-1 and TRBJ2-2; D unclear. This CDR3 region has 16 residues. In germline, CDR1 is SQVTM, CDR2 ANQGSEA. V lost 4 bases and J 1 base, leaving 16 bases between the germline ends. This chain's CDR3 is CSVVSPARENTGELFF. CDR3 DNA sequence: TGCAGCGTTGTGTCGCCTGCGAGAGAGAACACCGGGGAGCTGTTTTTT.

For the CDR3, the DNA is TGTGCCTGGGGAGGGGCCTACGAGCAGTACTTC. As protein: CAWGGAYEQYF. This chain links TRBV30 with TRBJ2-7, with a weak D call TRBD2 (6 bases). Germline CDR1 and CDR2: GTSNPN and SVGIG (reference sequence). Trimming shortened V by 5 bases and J by 2 bases, and 7 bases separated the two germline ends. The CDR3 spans 11 residues.

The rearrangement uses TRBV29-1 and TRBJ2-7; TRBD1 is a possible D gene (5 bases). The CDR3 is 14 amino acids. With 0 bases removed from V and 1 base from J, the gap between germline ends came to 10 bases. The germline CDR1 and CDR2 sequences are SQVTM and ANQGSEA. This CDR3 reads CSVEDRGQSYEQYF. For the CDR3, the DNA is TGCAGCGTTGAAGATCGAGGACAATCCTACGAGCAGTACTTC.

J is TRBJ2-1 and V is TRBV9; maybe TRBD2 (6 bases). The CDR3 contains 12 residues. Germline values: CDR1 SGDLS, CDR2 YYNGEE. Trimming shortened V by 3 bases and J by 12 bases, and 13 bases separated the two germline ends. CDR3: CASSETSSVQFF. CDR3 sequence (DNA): TGTGCCAGCAGCGAAACTAGCAGTGTGCAGTTCTTC.

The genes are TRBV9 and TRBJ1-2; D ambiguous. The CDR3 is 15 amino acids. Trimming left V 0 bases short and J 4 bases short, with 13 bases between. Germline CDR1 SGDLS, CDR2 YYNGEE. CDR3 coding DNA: TGTGCCAGCAGCGTAGACTTCAGAGACCCCTATGGCTACACCTTC. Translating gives CASSVDFRDPYGYTF.

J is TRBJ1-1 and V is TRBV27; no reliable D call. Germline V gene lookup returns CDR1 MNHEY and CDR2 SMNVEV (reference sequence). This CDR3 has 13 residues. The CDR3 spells CAVRMNLNTEAFF. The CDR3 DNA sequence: TGTGCGGTCAGGATGAATCTGAACACTGAAGCTTTCTTT.

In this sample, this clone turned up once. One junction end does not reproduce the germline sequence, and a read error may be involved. The CDR3 region is CAGSPPGTSDYNEQFF. The CDR3 DNA reads TGTGCCGGCAGCCCACCCGGGACTAGCGACTACAATGAGCAGTTCTTC. The J gene is TRBJ2-1, the V gene TRBV7-9; 10 bases are a match to TRBD2. This CDR3 comprises 16 residues. Germline V gene sequence: CDR1 SEHNR, CDR2 FQNEAQ (reference sequence).

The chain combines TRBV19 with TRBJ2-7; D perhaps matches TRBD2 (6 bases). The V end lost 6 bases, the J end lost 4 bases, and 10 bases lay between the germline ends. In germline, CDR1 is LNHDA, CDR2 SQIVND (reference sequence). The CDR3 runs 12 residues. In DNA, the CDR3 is TGTGCCAGTAGCCTGGGGGGTTACGAGCAGTACTTC. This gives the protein CASSLGGYEQYF. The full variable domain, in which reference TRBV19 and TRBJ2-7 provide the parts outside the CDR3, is DGGITQSPKYLFRKEGQNVTLSCEQNLNHDAMYWYRQDPGQGLRLIYYSQIVNDFQKGDIAEGYSVSREKKESFPLTVTSAQKNPTAFYLCASSLGGYEQYFGPGTRLTVT.

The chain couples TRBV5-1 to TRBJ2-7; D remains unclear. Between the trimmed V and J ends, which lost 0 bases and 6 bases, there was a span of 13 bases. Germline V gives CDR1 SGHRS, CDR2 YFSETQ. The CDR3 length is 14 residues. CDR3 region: CASSLVTGFREQYF. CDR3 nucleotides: TGCGCCAGCAGCTTGGTTACCGGGTTCCGCGAGCAGTACTTC.

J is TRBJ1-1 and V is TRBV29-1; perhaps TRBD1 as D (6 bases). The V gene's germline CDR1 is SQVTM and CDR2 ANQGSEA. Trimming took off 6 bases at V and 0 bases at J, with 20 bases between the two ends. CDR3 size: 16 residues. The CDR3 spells CSVPVYSGQVNTEAFF. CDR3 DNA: TGCAGCGTACCCGTCTACTCGGGACAAGTGAACACTGAAGCTTTCTTT.

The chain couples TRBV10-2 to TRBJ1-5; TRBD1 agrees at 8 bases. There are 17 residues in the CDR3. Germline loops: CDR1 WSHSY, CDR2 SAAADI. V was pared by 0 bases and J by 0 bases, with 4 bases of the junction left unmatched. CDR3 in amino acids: CASSESTGENSNQPQHF. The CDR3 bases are TGCGCCAGCAGTGAGTCGACAGGGGAGAATAGCAATCAGCCCCAGCATTTT.

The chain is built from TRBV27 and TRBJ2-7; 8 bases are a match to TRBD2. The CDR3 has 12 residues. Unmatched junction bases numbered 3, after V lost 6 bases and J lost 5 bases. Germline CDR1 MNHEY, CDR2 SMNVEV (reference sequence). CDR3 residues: CASRRGVDEQYF. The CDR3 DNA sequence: TGTGCCAGCAGGCGGGGGGTTGACGAGCAGTACTTC.

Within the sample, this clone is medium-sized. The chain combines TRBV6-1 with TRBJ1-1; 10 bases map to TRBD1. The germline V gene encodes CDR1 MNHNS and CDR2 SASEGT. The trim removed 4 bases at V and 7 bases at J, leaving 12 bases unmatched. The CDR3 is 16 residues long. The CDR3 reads CASSGSGDRGVGEAFF. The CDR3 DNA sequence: TGTGCCAGCAGTGGATCTGGGGACAGGGGAGTAGGTGAAGCTTTCTTT.

Here the CDR3 DNA reads TGTGCCAGCAGCTTACGGGGGGGCTTCTACGAGCAGTACTTC. Protein product: CASSLRGGFYEQYF. The chain employs TRBV11-3 and TRBJ2-7; TRBD2 aligns across 8 bases. The V and J ends lost 2 bases and 3 bases, in that order; junction bases with no gene match: 3. From germline, CDR1 is SGHNT and CDR2 YENEEA. This CDR3 region has 14 residues.

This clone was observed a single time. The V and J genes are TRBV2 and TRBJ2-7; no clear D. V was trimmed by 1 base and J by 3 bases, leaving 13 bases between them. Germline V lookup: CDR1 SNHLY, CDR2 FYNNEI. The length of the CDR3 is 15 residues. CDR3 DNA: TGTGCCAGCAGTGAAGTGTTAGACGGAGACTACGAGCAGTACTTC. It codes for CASSEVLDGDYEQYF. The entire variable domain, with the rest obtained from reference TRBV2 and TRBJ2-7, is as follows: EPEVTQTPSHQVTQMGQEVILRCVPISNHLYFYWYRQILGQKVEFLVSFYNNEISEKSEIFDDQFSVERPDGSNFTLKIRSTKLEDSAMYFCASSEVLDGDYEQYFGPGTRLTVT.

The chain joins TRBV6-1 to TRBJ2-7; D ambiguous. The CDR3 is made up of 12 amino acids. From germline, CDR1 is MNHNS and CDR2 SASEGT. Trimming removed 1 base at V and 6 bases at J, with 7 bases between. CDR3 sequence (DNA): TGTGCCAGCAGTGAAGATGGTACCGAGCAGTACTTC. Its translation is CASSEDGTEQYF.

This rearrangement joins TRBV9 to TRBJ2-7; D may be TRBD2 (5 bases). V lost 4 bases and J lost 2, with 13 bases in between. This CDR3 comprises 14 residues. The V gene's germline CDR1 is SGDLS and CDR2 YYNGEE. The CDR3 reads CASSLGSSPYEQYF. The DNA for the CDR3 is TGTGCCAGCAGCCTGGGGAGTTCCCCCTACGAGCAGTACTTC.

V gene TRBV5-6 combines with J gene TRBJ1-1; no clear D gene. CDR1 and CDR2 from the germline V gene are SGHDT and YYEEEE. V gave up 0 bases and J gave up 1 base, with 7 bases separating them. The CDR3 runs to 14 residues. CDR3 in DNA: TGTGCCAGCAGCTTGGCCGAGGGGAACACTGAAGCTTTCTTT. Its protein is CASSLAEGNTEAFF.

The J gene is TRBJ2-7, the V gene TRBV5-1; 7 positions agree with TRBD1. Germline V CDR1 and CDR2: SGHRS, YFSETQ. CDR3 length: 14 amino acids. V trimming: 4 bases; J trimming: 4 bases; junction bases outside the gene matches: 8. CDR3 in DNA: TGCGCCAGCAGCGATGACAGGGTTGTGTACGAGCAGTACTTC. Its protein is CASSDDRVVYEQYF.

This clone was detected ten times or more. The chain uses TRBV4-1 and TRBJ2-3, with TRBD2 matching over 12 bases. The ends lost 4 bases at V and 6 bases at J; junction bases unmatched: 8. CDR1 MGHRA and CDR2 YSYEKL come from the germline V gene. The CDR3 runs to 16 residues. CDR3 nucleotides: TGCGCCAGCAGCCCACTGACTAGCGGGAGCGCGGATACGCAGTATTTT. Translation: CASSPLTSGSADTQYF.

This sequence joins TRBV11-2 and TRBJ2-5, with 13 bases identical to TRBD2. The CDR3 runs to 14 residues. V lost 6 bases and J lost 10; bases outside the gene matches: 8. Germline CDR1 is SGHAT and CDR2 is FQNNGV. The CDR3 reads CASRQLAGGSGQYF. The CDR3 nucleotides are TGTGCCAGCAGACAACTAGCGGGAGGGTCGGGCCAGTACTTC.

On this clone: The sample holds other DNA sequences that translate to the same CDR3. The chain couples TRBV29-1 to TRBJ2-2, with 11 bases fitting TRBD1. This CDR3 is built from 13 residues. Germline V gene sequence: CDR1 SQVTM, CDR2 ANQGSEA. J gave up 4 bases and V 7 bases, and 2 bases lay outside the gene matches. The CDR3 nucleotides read TGCAGCGCAGGGACAGGGGGCACCGGGGAGCTGTTTTTT. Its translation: CSAGTGGTGELFF.

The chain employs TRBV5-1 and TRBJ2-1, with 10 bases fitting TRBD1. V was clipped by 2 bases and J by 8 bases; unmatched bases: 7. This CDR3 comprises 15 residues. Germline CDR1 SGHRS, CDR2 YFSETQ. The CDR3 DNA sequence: TGCGCCAGCAGCTTACGGGGACAGGGGCTCGATGAGCAGTTCTTC. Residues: CASSLRGQGLDEQFF.

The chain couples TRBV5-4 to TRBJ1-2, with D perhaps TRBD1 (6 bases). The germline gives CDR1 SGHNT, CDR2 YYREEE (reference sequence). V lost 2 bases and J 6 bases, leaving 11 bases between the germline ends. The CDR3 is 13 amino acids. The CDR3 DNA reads TGTGCCAGCAGCTTCTCTTACAGGGATGGCTACACCTTC. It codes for CASSFSYRDGYTF.

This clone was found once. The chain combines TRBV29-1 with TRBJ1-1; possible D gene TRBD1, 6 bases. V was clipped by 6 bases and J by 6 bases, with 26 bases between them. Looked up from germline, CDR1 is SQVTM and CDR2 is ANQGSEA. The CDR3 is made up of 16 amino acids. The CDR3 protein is CSVYIPGHPQRAEAFF. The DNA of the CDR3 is TGCAGCGTCTACATTCCGGGACACCCCCAAAGAGCTGAAGCTTTCTTT.

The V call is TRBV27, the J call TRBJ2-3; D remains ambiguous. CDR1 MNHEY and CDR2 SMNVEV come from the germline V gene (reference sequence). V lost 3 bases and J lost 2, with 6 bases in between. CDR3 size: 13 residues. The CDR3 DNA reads TGTGCCAGCAGTTTTTTGGACACAGATACGCAGTATTTT. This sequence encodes CASSFLDTDTQYF.

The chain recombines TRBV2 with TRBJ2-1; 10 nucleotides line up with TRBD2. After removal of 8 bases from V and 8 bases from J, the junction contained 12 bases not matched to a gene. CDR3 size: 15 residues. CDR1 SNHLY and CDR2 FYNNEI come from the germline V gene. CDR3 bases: TGTGCCAGCCCCGGGCTAGCGGGAGCGGGGTATGAGCAGTTCTTC. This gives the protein CASPGLAGAGYEQFF.

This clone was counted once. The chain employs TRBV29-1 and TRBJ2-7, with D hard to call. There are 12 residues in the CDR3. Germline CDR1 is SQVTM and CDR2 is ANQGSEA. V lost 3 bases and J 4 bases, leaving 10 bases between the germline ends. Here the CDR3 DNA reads TGCAGCGTTGAGGAGAGCGATTACGAGCAGTACTTC. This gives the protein CSVEESDYEQYF.

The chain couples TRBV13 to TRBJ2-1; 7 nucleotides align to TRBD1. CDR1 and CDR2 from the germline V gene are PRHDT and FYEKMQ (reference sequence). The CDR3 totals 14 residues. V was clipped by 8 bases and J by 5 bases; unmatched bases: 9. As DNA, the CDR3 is TGTGCCAGCTCGTCCCGGGACAGTGACAATGAGCAGTTCTTC. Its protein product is CASSSRDSDNEQFF.

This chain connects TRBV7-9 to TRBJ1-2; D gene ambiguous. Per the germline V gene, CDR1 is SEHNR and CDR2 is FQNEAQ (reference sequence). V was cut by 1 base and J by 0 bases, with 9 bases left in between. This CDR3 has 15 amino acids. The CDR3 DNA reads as TGTGCCAGCAGCTTAGAACGGCCCACTAACTATGGCTACACCTTC. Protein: CASSLERPTNYGYTF.